A selection of T cell receptor beta chains follows, all from one sample in a study of blood T cell repertoires in COVID-19. Sequencing was performed with immunoSEQ multiplex PCR; in TCRdb, only in-frame clones are kept and a portion is missing. The sample records around 120,000 clones, about nine tenths being singletons. Material for sequencing was peripheral blood. The receptors originated from a human donor in a cohort sampled during active COVID-19. The CDR3 runs from the conserved cysteine through the conserved F or W. Each record gives: V gene, J gene, D gene, clone size, CDR3 protein, CDR3 DNA. A D gene is named only where the DNA matches it firmly. Only some rows state a clone size, as once, few, many or a class for expanded clones.

v_call: TRBV10-1
j_call: TRBJ2-3
d_call: .
clone_size: .
cdr3_aa: CASSEGQSTDTQYF
cdr3_nt: TGCGCCAGCAGTGAGGGGCAAAGCACAGATACGCAGTATTTT

v_call: TRBV11-2
j_call: TRBJ1-2
d_call: TRBD1
clone_size: once
cdr3_aa: CASSLSGRGAYGYTF
cdr3_nt: TGTGCCAGCAGCTTATCCGGCAGGGGGGCCTATGGCTACACCTTC

v_call: TRBV18
j_call: TRBJ2-7
d_call: TRBD2
clone_size: .
cdr3_aa: CASSPGLAGSYEQYF
cdr3_nt: TGTGCCAGCTCACCCGGACTAGCGGGGTCCTACGAGCAGTACTTC

v_call: TRBV28
j_call: TRBJ2-1
d_call: .
clone_size: .
cdr3_aa: CASRESGSWEQFF
cdr3_nt: TGTGCCAGCAGGGAATCGGGGTCTTGGGAGCAGTTCTTC

v_call: TRBV5-4
j_call: TRBJ2-4
d_call: TRBD1
clone_size: once
cdr3_aa: CASSLVVGQAKNIQYF
cdr3_nt: TGTGCCAGCAGCTTGGTGGTGGGACAGGCCAAAAACATTCAGTACTTC

v_call: TRBV30
j_call: TRBJ2-5
d_call: .
clone_size: .
cdr3_aa: CAWSTFLGDLLGGSKTQYF
cdr3_nt: TGTGCCTGGAGTACATTCCTCGGGGACCTACTGGGGGGATCTAAGACCCAGTACTTC

v_call: TRBV18
j_call: TRBJ2-1
d_call: .
clone_size: .
cdr3_aa: CASSPIDDSEQFF
cdr3_nt: TGTGCCAGCTCACCAATTGACGACTCGGAGCAGTTCTTC

v_call: TRBV5-1
j_call: TRBJ2-7
d_call: TRBD1
clone_size: .
cdr3_aa: CASSLGGQGSSYEQYF
cdr3_nt: TGCGCCAGCAGCTTGGGGGGACAGGGGAGCTCCTACGAGCAGTACTTC

v_call: TRBV4-1
j_call: TRBJ2-1
d_call: TRBD2
clone_size: .
cdr3_aa: CASSSPGAGDDLEQFF
cdr3_nt: TGCGCCAGCAGCTCCCCCGGAGCGGGGGACGATCTTGAGCAGTTCTTC

v_call: TRBV3-1/TRBV3-2
j_call: TRBJ1-6
d_call: .
clone_size: .
cdr3_aa: CASSLTGESSYNSPLHF
cdr3_nt: TGTGCCAGCAGCTTAACAGGAGAAAGCTCCTATAATTCACCCCTCCACTTT

v_call: TRBV7-9
j_call: TRBJ1-1
d_call: .
clone_size: .
cdr3_aa: CASSLRGSEAFF
cdr3_nt: TGTGCCAGCAGCTTAAGGGGGTCAGAAGCTTTCTTT

v_call: TRBV3-1/TRBV3-2
j_call: TRBJ2-1
d_call: TRBD2
clone_size: once
cdr3_aa: CASSQPLAGSYNEQFF
cdr3_nt: TGTGCCAGCAGCCAACCCCTAGCGGGGTCCTACAATGAGCAGTTCTTC

v_call: TRBV18
j_call: TRBJ2-7
d_call: TRBD2
clone_size: few
cdr3_aa: CASSSRSGGASYEQYF
cdr3_nt: TGTGCCAGCTCATCCCGTAGCGGGGGGGCTTCCTACGAGCAGTACTTC

v_call: TRBV2
j_call: TRBJ2-6
d_call: .
clone_size: .
cdr3_aa: CASKHGYFSGANVLTF
cdr3_nt: TGTGCCAGCAAGCACGGGTACTTCTCTGGGGCCAACGTCCTGACTTTC

v_call: TRBV7-9
j_call: TRBJ2-2
d_call: TRBD2
clone_size: .
cdr3_aa: CASSLVGLGNTGELFF
cdr3_nt: TGTGCCAGCAGCTTAGTCGGACTAGGCAACACCGGGGAGCTGTTTTTT

v_call: TRBV19
j_call: TRBJ2-1
d_call: .
clone_size: .
cdr3_aa: CASSILVGGYGEQFF
cdr3_nt: TGTGCCAGTAGTATACTAGTAGGGGGTTACGGTGAGCAGTTCTTC

v_call: TRBV5-1
j_call: TRBJ2-2
d_call: .
clone_size: .
cdr3_aa: CASSLGQNTGELFF
cdr3_nt: TGCGCCAGCAGCTTAGGACAGAACACCGGGGAGCTGTTTTTT

v_call: TRBV11-3
j_call: TRBJ2-7
d_call: TRBD1
clone_size: .
cdr3_aa: CASSLDLQGDNEQYF
cdr3_nt: TGTGCCAGCAGCTTAGATCTACAGGGGGACAACGAGCAGTACTTC

v_call: TRBV18
j_call: TRBJ2-5
d_call: .
clone_size: .
cdr3_aa: CASSRFEETQYF
cdr3_nt: TGTGCCAGCTCGCGGTTTGAAGAGACCCAGTACTTC

v_call: TRBV6-5
j_call: TRBJ1-3
d_call: TRBD1
clone_size: .
cdr3_aa: CASSYTRDSSGNTIYF
cdr3_nt: TGTGCCAGCAGTTACACCAGGGACAGCTCTGGAAACACCATATATTTT

v_call: TRBV6-5
j_call: TRBJ1-2
d_call: .
clone_size: .
cdr3_aa: CASSSGRANYGYTF
cdr3_nt: TGTGCCAGCAGTAGCGGGAGAGCTAACTATGGCTACACCTTC

v_call: TRBV10-1
j_call: TRBJ2-3
d_call: TRBD2
clone_size: .
cdr3_aa: CASSGRAGGPVDTQYF
cdr3_nt: TGCGCCAGCAGTGGGAGAGCGGGAGGGCCTGTAGATACGCAGTATTTT

v_call: TRBV29-1
j_call: TRBJ1-1
d_call: .
clone_size: .
cdr3_aa: CSALQGVGTEAFF
cdr3_nt: TGCAGCGCCTTACAGGGAGTCGGCACTGAAGCTTTCTTT

v_call: TRBV14
j_call: TRBJ2-1
d_call: TRBD2
clone_size: once
cdr3_aa: CASSGTSGSVYEQFF
cdr3_nt: TGTGCCAGCAGCGGGACTAGCGGGAGTGTATATGAGCAGTTCTTC

v_call: TRBV9
j_call: TRBJ2-3
d_call: TRBD2
clone_size: .
cdr3_aa: CASRPVGSGGVDTQYF
cdr3_nt: TGTGCCAGCAGACCCGTCGGTAGCGGGGGGGTGGATACGCAGTATTTT

v_call: TRBV6-5
j_call: TRBJ1-4
d_call: TRBD1
clone_size: few
cdr3_aa: CASSNPGTGGEKLFF
cdr3_nt: TGTGCCAGCAGTAACCCCGGGACAGGGGGTGAAAAACTGTTTTTT

v_call: TRBV14
j_call: TRBJ2-5
d_call: TRBD2
clone_size: .
cdr3_aa: CASSPTSGGETQYF
cdr3_nt: TGTGCCAGCAGCCCAACTAGCGGTGGAGAGACCCAGTACTTC

v_call: TRBV18
j_call: TRBJ1-2
d_call: TRBD1
clone_size: .
cdr3_aa: CASSPIPGQGYGYTF
cdr3_nt: TGTGCCAGCTCACCAATTCCTGGACAGGGGTATGGCTACACCTTC

v_call: TRBV7-9
j_call: TRBJ1-2
d_call: .
clone_size: .
cdr3_aa: CASSLASTDTNYGYTF
cdr3_nt: TGTGCCAGCAGCTTAGCCTCGACAGACACTAACTATGGCTACACCTTC

v_call: TRBV11-2
j_call: TRBJ1-4
d_call: .
clone_size: .
cdr3_aa: CASSLGTWAATNEKLFF
cdr3_nt: TGTGCCAGCAGCTTAGGAACGTGGGCCGCAACTAATGAAAAACTGTTTTTT

v_call: TRBV7-9
j_call: TRBJ2-7
d_call: .
clone_size: .
cdr3_aa: CASSAQGSSYEQYF
cdr3_nt: TGTGCCAGCAGCGCACAGGGTAGTAGCTACGAGCAGTACTTC

v_call: TRBV10-3
j_call: TRBJ2-5
d_call: TRBD2
clone_size: .
cdr3_aa: CAISEAGLAGQETQYF
cdr3_nt: TGTGCCATCAGTGAGGCCGGACTAGCGGGACAAGAGACCCAGTACTTC

v_call: TRBV5-1
j_call: TRBJ2-6
d_call: .
clone_size: .
cdr3_aa: CASSLGAVSSGANVLTF
cdr3_nt: TGCGCCAGCAGCTTGGGGGCAGTTAGCTCTGGGGCCAACGTCCTGACTTTC

v_call: TRBV24-1
j_call: TRBJ1-2
d_call: .
clone_size: .
cdr3_aa: CATSNPGYYGYTF
cdr3_nt: TGTGCCACCAGTAATCCAGGGTACTATGGCTACACCTTC

v_call: TRBV18
j_call: TRBJ1-5
d_call: TRBD1
clone_size: .
cdr3_aa: CASSPRTGTNQPQHF
cdr3_nt: TGTGCCAGCTCACCACGGACAGGGACGAATCAGCCCCAGCATTTT

v_call: TRBV7-2
j_call: TRBJ2-5
d_call: .
clone_size: .
cdr3_aa: CASSLGGEQTQYF
cdr3_nt: TGTGCCAGCAGCTTAGGGGGGGAGCAGACCCAGTACTTC

v_call: TRBV4-1
j_call: TRBJ1-2
d_call: .
clone_size: .
cdr3_aa: CASSQQGIYGYTF
cdr3_nt: TGCGCCAGCAGCCAACAGGGGATCTATGGCTACACCTTC

v_call: TRBV11-3
j_call: TRBJ2-5
d_call: TRBD1
clone_size: .
cdr3_aa: CASSRAGTGASWTQYF
cdr3_nt: TGTGCCAGCAGCAGAGCCGGGACAGGAGCCTCCTGGACCCAGTACTTC

v_call: TRBV5-1
j_call: TRBJ1-1
d_call: .
clone_size: .
cdr3_aa: CASSVGRTDPGPEAFF
cdr3_nt: TGCGCCAGCAGCGTAGGAAGAACCGACCCGGGTCCCGAAGCTTTCTTT

v_call: TRBV27
j_call: TRBJ1-6
d_call: TRBD1
clone_size: few
cdr3_aa: CASRNSGQAPNSPLHF
cdr3_nt: TGTGCCAGCAGGAACTCTGGACAGGCCCCTAATTCACCCCTCCACTTT

v_call: TRBV6-5
j_call: TRBJ1-1
d_call: .
clone_size: .
cdr3_aa: CASSYELGAAEAFF
cdr3_nt: TGTGCCAGCAGTTACGAGTTGGGGGCCGCTGAAGCTTTCTTT

v_call: TRBV7-9
j_call: TRBJ2-5
d_call: TRBD1
clone_size: .
cdr3_aa: CASSLGGQGRYVETQYF
cdr3_nt: TGTGCCAGCAGCTTAGGGGGACAGGGCCGATACGTGGAGACCCAGTACTTC

v_call: TRBV11-2
j_call: TRBJ2-7
d_call: .
clone_size: .
cdr3_aa: CASSLNREQYF
cdr3_nt: TGTGCCAGCAGCTTAAATCGGGAGCAGTACTTC

v_call: TRBV7-2
j_call: TRBJ1-1
d_call: .
clone_size: .
cdr3_aa: CASSLDWGLGEAFF
cdr3_nt: TGTGCCAGCAGCTTAGATTGGGGGCTCGGTGAAGCTTTCTTT

v_call: TRBV7-3
j_call: TRBJ1-1
d_call: .
clone_size: .
cdr3_aa: CASSAQGPVTEAFF
cdr3_nt: TGTGCCAGCAGCGCACAGGGCCCGGTCACTGAAGCTTTCTTT

v_call: TRBV12-5
j_call: TRBJ1-2
d_call: .
clone_size: .
cdr3_aa: CASGPPRTPQNYGYTF
cdr3_nt: TGTGCTAGTGGTCCCCCCCGGACTCCACAAAACTATGGCTACACCTTC

v_call: TRBV3-1/TRBV3-2
j_call: TRBJ2-7
d_call: .
clone_size: few
cdr3_aa: CASSQGASFSYEQYF
cdr3_nt: TGTGCCAGCAGCCAAGGTGCGTCATTCTCCTACGAGCAGTACTTC

v_call: TRBV30
j_call: TRBJ1-2
d_call: TRBD1
clone_size: .
cdr3_aa: CAWTLNDRANTF
cdr3_nt: TGTGCCTGGACCCTTAATGACAGGGCAAACACCTTC

v_call: TRBV3-1/TRBV3-2
j_call: TRBJ1-2
d_call: .
clone_size: .
cdr3_aa: CASSQGQSYGYTF
cdr3_nt: TGTGCCAGCAGCCAAGGCCAGTCCTATGGCTACACCTTC

v_call: TRBV24-1
j_call: TRBJ1-5
d_call: .
clone_size: .
cdr3_aa: CATSDPTNPNQPQHF
cdr3_nt: TGTGCCACCAGTGATCCGACAAATCCCAATCAGCCCCAGCATTTT

v_call: TRBV28
j_call: TRBJ1-5
d_call: TRBD1
clone_size: .
cdr3_aa: CASKGTGDPQPQHF
cdr3_nt: TGTGCCAGCAAGGGGACAGGAGACCCTCAGCCCCAGCATTTT